The 20 T cell receptor beta chains listed next were all sequenced from one sample in a study of T cell repertoires in cytomegalovirus infection. Via MiXCR, TCRdb re-called the reads, giving one row per CDR3 protein. The sample carries hundreds of thousands of distinct CDR3 sequences, about 24% recorded once. Input material: CD8+ T cells from PBMCs. These receptors were obtained from a human donor in good health (CMV status not recorded). Some clones in this sample may be carry-over from other donors' samples.

This rearrangement joins TRBV29-1 to TRBJ1-2; D is uncertain. Trimming cost V 0 bases and J 4 bases, with 12 bases left between them. Germline loops: CDR1 SQVTM, CDR2 ANQGSEA. The CDR3 has 14 amino acids. CDR3 loop: CSVEEAGDFYGYTF. As DNA, the CDR3 is TGCAGCGTTGAAGAGGCCGGGGATTTCTATGGCTACACCTTC. The full variable domain, with the rest looked up from reference TRBV29-1 and TRBJ1-2, is SAVISQKPSRDICQRGTSLTIQCQVDSQVTMMFWYRQQPGQSLTLIATANQGSEATYESGFVIDKFPISRPNLTFSTLTVSNMSPEDSSIYLCSVEEAGDFYGYTFGSGTRLTVV.

This clonotype occurred many times. V usage is TRBV7-2 and J usage is TRBJ1-2; TRBD1 is a possible D gene (5 bases). Per germline, CDR1 SGHTA and CDR2 FQGNSA. Trimming took 5 bases from V and 1 from J, leaving 14 bases between them. This CDR3 is 15 amino acids long. The CDR3 DNA follows: TGTGCCAGCAGCCGGGACTCCCAGTATAACTATGGCTACACCTTC. Its translation is CASSRDSQYNYGYTF.

This clonotype appeared a few times. The CDR3 DNA is TGTGCCAGCAGCCCCTATCCGGTTAGCGGGGGGGCCGGTGAGCAGTTCTTC. Encoded protein: CASSPYPVSGGAGEQFF. The rearrangement links TRBV7-6 to TRBJ2-1; TRBD2 agrees at 11 bases. The V segment lost 5 bases and the J segment 9 bases; nucleotides outside the gene matches: 15. The CDR3 contains 17 residues. Germline V gene sequence: CDR1 SGHVS, CDR2 FNYEAQ.

CDR3 region: CASSQTGTASGYTF. CDR3 DNA sequence: TGTGCCAGCAGCCAAACCGGGACCGCGTCTGGCTACACCTTC. This chain links TRBV14 with TRBJ1-2; possible D gene TRBD1, 5 bases. This CDR3 spans 14 amino acids. With 2 bases removed from V and 7 bases from J, the gap between germline ends came to 14 bases. CDR1 and CDR2 from the germline V gene are SGHDN and FVKESK. Using reference TRBV14 and TRBJ1-2 for the parts outside the CDR3, the full variable domain is EAGVTQFPSHSVIEKGQTVTLRCDPISGHDNLYWYRRVMGKEIKFLLHFVKESKQDESGMPNNRFLAERTGGTYSTLKVQPAELEDSGVYFCASSQTGTASGYTFGSGTRLTVV.

This clonotype was observed a single time. The CDR3 DNA is TGCAGCGTAGTTCCGGGGGGCTCCTACGAGCAGTACTTC. As protein: CSVVPGGSYEQYF. This sequence joins TRBV29-1 and TRBJ2-7, with TRBD2 identical over 7 bases. CDR1 and CDR2 (germline): SQVTM, ANQGSEA. There are 13 residues in the CDR3. V shed 6 bases, J shed 0 bases, and the junction held 5 bases outside the gene matches.

This clonotype was counted a few times. The gene calls are TRBV5-5 and TRBJ2-3; 8 bases align to TRBD2. There are 10 residues in the CDR3. The V gene end was trimmed by 6 bases and the J gene end by 10 bases; junction bases not matched to a gene: 1. Germline CDR1 and CDR2: SGHKS and YYEKEE (reference sequence). CDR3: CASMREAQYF. Written as DNA, the CDR3 is TGTGCCAGCATGCGGGAGGCGCAGTATTTT.

This clonotype was counted at least ten times. V and J are TRBV25-1 and TRBJ2-5; 10 nucleotides align to TRBD1. CDR3 length: 14 amino acids. Per the germline V gene, CDR1 is MGHDK and CDR2 is SYGVNS. V dropped 3 bases and J dropped 4; count of bases not matched to a gene: 2. This CDR3 is CASSDRDRGETQYF. The CDR3 DNA sequence: TGTGCCAGCAGTGACCGGGACAGGGGAGAGACCCAGTACTTC. Filled out from reference TRBV25-1 and TRBJ2-5, the complete variable domain reads EADIYQTPRYLVIGTGKKITLECSQTMGHDKMYWYQQDPGMELHLIHYSYGVNSTEKGDLSSESTVSRIRTEHFPLTLESARPSHTSQYLCASSDRDRGETQYFGPGTRLLVL.

This chain links TRBV28 with TRBJ2-1, with D possibly TRBD2 on 5 matching bases. CDR1 MDHEN and CDR2 SYDVKM come from the germline V gene. The CDR3 length is 14 residues. V lost 7 bases, J lost 0 bases, and 10 bases lay in between. The CDR3 nucleotides are TGTGCCAGCATAGAGGGAAGCTCCTACAATGAGCAGTTCTTC. It specifies CASIEGSSYNEQFF.

This clonotype was detected ten times or more. The chain has TRBV7-9 and TRBJ2-1, with D possibly being TRBD2 (7 bases). With 11 bases removed from V and 4 bases from J, the gap between germline ends came to 18 bases. The germline V gene has CDR1 SEHNR and CDR2 FQNEAQ (reference sequence). The CDR3 totals 14 residues. The CDR3 protein is CASGRGAMYNEQFF. As DNA, the CDR3 is TGTGCCTCCGGACGGGGGGCAATGTACAATGAGCAGTTCTTC.

The chain combines TRBV20-1 with TRBJ1-1; 7 positions match TRBD1. This CDR3 is 14 amino acids long. Germline trimming cut 2 bases from V and 1 base from J; bases unmatched to any gene: 4. CDR1 is DFQATT and CDR2 is SNEGSKA in the germline V gene (reference sequence). CDR3 protein: CSARTWTGNTEAFF. DNA for the CDR3: TGCAGTGCTAGAACTTGGACAGGGAACACTGAAGCTTTCTTT.

The J gene is TRBJ2-1, the V gene TRBV3-1; D is possibly TRBD2 (5 bases). This CDR3 has 16 residues. Germline assignment: CDR1 LGHDT and CDR2 YNNKEL (reference sequence). V was cut by 0 bases and J by 4 bases, with 13 bases left in between. The CDR3 DNA reads TGTGCCAGCAGCCAAGATAGAGGGTTCAGGTACAATGAGCAGTTCTTC. Translated: CASSQDRGFRYNEQFF.

The chain is built from TRBV28 and TRBJ2-7; D not certain. The V gene lost 3 bases and the J gene lost 4 bases, with 10 bases spanning the gap. The CDR3 totals 13 residues. Germline CDR1 and CDR2: MDHEN and SYDVKM. The CDR3 region is CASSLDDTYEQYF. The DNA for the CDR3 is TGTGCCAGCAGTTTGGACGACACGTACGAGCAGTACTTC. Full variable domain (outside the CDR3, taken from reference TRBV28 and TRBJ2-7): DVKVTQSSRYLVKRTGEKVFLECVQDMDHENMFWYRQDPGLGLRLIYFSYDVKMKEKGDIPEGYSVSREKKERFSLILESASTNQTSMYLCASSLDDTYEQYFGPGTRLTVT.

The V and J genes are TRBV10-3 and TRBJ2-3, with D perhaps matching TRBD1 or TRBD2 (6 bases each). Trimming took 3 bases from V and 1 from J, leaving 17 bases between them. The CDR3 is 17 residues long. Germline V lookup: CDR1 ENHRY, CDR2 SYGVKD. CDR3 region: CAISDHDRSGGTDTQYF. The CDR3 DNA reads TGTGCCATCAGTGACCACGACAGGTCGGGGGGCACAGATACGCAGTATTTT.

The V gene is TRBV12-5, the J gene TRBJ2-3; TRBD2 agrees at 8 bases. CDR3 size: 15 residues. CDR1 LGHNT and CDR2 FRNRAP come from the germline V gene. V gave up 3 bases and J gave up 4 bases; unmatched junction bases: 6. The DNA of the CDR3 is TGTGCTAGTGGTTTCTCGGGGGGGATAGCAGATACGCAGTATTTT. Its protein is CASGFSGGIADTQYF.

This clonotype was seen a few times. V is TRBV7-9 and J is TRBJ2-1; D unclear. The CDR3 runs to 11 residues. Germline CDR1 and CDR2: SEHNR and FQNEAQ (reference sequence). V was cut by 6 bases and J by 8 bases, with 8 bases left in between. CDR3 region: CASRDTDEQFF. DNA of the CDR3: TGTGCCAGCAGAGACACAGATGAGCAGTTCTTC.

At least ten counts were recorded for this clonotype. The V and J genes are TRBV7-8 and TRBJ2-7; a possible D gene is TRBD2 (5 bases). This CDR3 contains 14 residues. V lost 5 bases and J 5 bases, leaving 16 bases between the germline ends. Germline V gene sequence: CDR1 SGHVS, CDR2 FQNEAQ. The CDR3 region is CASSPLGELHEQYF. The CDR3 DNA sequence: TGTGCCAGCAGCCCCCTCGGGGAGTTGCACGAGCAGTACTTC.

This chain connects TRBV9 to TRBJ1-2; D might be TRBD1 (5 bases). The CDR3 runs 14 residues. CDR1 is SGDLS, CDR2 YYNGEE, per germline. V was cut by 4 bases and J by 3 bases, with 13 bases left in between. The CDR3, as DNA: TGTGCCAGCAGCCCTGAAGAGGGGTACTATGGCTACACCTTC. Translating it yields CASSPEEGYYGYTF.

The V call is TRBV27, the J call TRBJ1-5; 10 bases map to TRBD1. CDR1 MNHEY and CDR2 SMNVEV come from the germline V gene (reference sequence). CDR3 length: 17 residues. J gave up 3 bases and V 0 bases, and 5 bases lay outside the gene matches. CDR3: CASSLSGTGAPNQPQHF. CDR3 coding DNA: TGTGCCAGCAGTTTATCGGGGACAGGGGCGCCCAATCAGCCCCAGCATTTT.

This clonotype was counted a single time. The CDR3 region is CSATSGGNTEAFF. CDR3 nucleotide sequence: TGCAGTGCTACCTCGGGGGGAAACACTGAAGCTTTCTTT. The chain employs TRBV20-1 and TRBJ1-1; TRBD1 might be the D (5 bases). Trimming removed 4 bases at V and 2 bases at J, with 11 bases between. The germline V gene encodes CDR1 DFQATT and CDR2 SNEGSKA (reference sequence). This CDR3 region has 13 residues.

The genes are TRBV19 and TRBJ1-4; D unclear. The CDR3 is made up of 14 amino acids. CDR1 is LNHDA, CDR2 SQIVND, per germline (reference sequence). The V end was cut by 5 bases, the J end by 8 bases, with 15 bases between. The CDR3 spells CASSPHTYGEKLFF. The CDR3 DNA sequence: TGTGCCAGTAGTCCCCATACGTATGGAGAAAAACTGTTTTTT.